This T cell receptor (beta chain) was obtained from a study of patients and donors after allogeneic stem cell transplantation. CDR1 and CDR2 (germline): SGHRS, YFSETQ. The V end was cut by 0 bases, the J end by 1 base, with 22 bases between. This CDR3 region has 19 residues. From the RT-PCR reads, TCRdb called clonotypes with MiXCR, one entry per CDR3 protein. Of some 880,000 distinct CDR3 sequences detected, roughly 18% appear once; the ten largest clones hold roughly 6%. Sequencing was carried out using blood, either unsorted or a sorted T cell fraction (not recorded which). This receptor was obtained from a human donor who was either an allogeneic HSCT recipient or a stem cell or donor lymphocyte infusion donor (not recorded which). It is not recorded whose cells these are; they may come from a transplant donor. The gene calls are TRBV5-1 and TRBJ1-2, with D unresolved. This CDR3 is CASSLGAGQRVANNYGYTF. The DNA for the CDR3 is TGCGCCAGCAGCTTGGGAGCTGGGCAGAGAGTGGCGAATAACTATGGCTACACCTTC.